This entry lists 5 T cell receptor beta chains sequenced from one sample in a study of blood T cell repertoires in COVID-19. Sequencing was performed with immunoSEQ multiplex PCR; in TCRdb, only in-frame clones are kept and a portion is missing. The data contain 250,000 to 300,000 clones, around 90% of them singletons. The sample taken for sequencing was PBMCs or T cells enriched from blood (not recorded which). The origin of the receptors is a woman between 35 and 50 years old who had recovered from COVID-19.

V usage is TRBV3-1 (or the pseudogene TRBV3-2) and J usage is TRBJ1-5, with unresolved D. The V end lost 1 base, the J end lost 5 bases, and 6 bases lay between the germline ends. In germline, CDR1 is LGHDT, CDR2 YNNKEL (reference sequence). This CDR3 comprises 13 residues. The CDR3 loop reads CASSQGGDQPQHF. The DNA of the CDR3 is TGTGCCAGCAGCCAAGGCGGGGATCAGCCCCAGCATTTT.

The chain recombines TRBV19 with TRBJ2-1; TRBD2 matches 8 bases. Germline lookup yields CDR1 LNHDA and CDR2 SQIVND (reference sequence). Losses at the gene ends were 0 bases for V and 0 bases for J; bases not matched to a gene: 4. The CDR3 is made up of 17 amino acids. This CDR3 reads CASSIDLGLGSYNEQFF. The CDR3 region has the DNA TGTGCCAGTAGTATAGATTTGGGACTAGGCTCCTACAATGAGCAGTTCTTC.

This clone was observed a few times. The CDR3 sequence is CASSIVSGTTYNEQFF. In nucleotides, the CDR3 is TGTGCCAGTAGTATCGTAAGCGGGACCACCTACAATGAGCAGTTCTTC. The rearrangement uses TRBV19 and TRBJ2-1; 7 nucleotides match TRBD2. The CDR3 is made up of 16 amino acids. Trimming at V came to 3 bases and at J to 2 bases, leaving 7 bases not matched to a gene. Germline V gene lookup returns CDR1 LNHDA and CDR2 SQIVND (reference sequence).

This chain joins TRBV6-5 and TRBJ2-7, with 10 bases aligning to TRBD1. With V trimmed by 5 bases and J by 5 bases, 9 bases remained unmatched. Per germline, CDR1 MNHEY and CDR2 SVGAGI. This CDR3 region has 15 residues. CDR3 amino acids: CASSPTGTGAHEQYF. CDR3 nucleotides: TGTGCCAGCAGTCCCACCGGGACAGGGGCTCACGAGCAGTACTTC.

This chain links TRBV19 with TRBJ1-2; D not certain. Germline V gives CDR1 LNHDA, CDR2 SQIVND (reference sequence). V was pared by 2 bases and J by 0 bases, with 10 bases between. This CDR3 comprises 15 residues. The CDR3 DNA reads TGTGCCAGTAGTATAAAGCCGGGATCTAACTATGGCTACACCTTC. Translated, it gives CASSIKPGSNYGYTF.